This T cell receptor (beta chain) was captured by sequencing in a study of technical replicates of blood from several donors. V was clipped by 6 bases and J by 5 bases; unmatched bases: 7. The CDR3 runs to 15 residues. Germline CDR1 is KGHSH and CDR2 is LQKENI. Profiling relied on immunoSEQ multiplex PCR, and the TCRdb table lists in-frame clones only, not all of them. The table lists tens of thousands of clones, 80% to 95% of them singletons. The TCR comes from a human donor in good health. The rearrangement links TRBV18 to TRBJ2-2; 9 nucleotides line up with TRBD1. Sample: T cells isolated from PBMCs. The CDR3 bases are TGTGCCAGCTCGTCGGGACAGGGAAGTACCGGGGAGCTGTTTTTT. This sequence encodes CASSSGQGSTGELFF.